These 29 T cell receptor beta chains came from one sample sequenced in a study of blood T cell repertoires in COVID-19. TCRdb keeps only in-frame clones here, not all; method: immunoSEQ multiplex PCR. The table lists hundreds of thousands of clones, roughly 80% of them singletons. Material for sequencing was peripheral blood. The receptors stem from an elderly woman with acute or convalescent COVID-19.

On this clone itself: A read error may account for a junction end that differs from germline. The rearrangement uses TRBV6-1 and TRBJ1-4; D uncertain. Per germline, CDR1 MNHNS and CDR2 SASEGT. The CDR3 sequence is 14 residues long. The CDR3 loop reads CASSEVGPNEKLFF. In DNA form, the CDR3 reads TGTGCCAGCAGCGAAGTTGGGCCCAATGAAAAACTGTTTTTT.

V and J are TRBV2 and TRBJ2-3, with a tentative D call TRBD1 (5 bases). With 6 bases removed from V and 2 bases from J, the gap between germline ends came to 9 bases. The length of the CDR3 is 13 residues. Germline values: CDR1 SNHLY, CDR2 FYNNEI. Written as DNA, the CDR3 is TGTGCCAGCAGGCAGGGCCACACAGATACGCAGTATTTT. Translation gives CASRQGHTDTQYF.

This chain connects TRBV7-8 to TRBJ2-4; 8 nucleotides align to TRBD1. V lost 4 bases, J lost 9 bases, and 11 bases stayed unmatched. The CDR3 length is 15 residues. The germline CDR1 and CDR2 sequences are SGHVS and FQNEAQ. The CDR3 region is CASSSRQGAIGIQYF. In DNA form, the CDR3 reads TGTGCCAGCAGCTCCCGGCAGGGGGCAATTGGCATTCAGTACTTC.

The V call is TRBV19, the J call TRBJ2-2; 7 bases align to TRBD1. After removal of 4 bases from V and 0 bases from J, the junction contained 5 bases not matched to a gene. The CDR3 covers 16 residues. Germline V gene sequence: CDR1 LNHDA, CDR2 SQIVND (reference sequence). The CDR3: CASSNRQGANTGELFF. The DNA for the CDR3 is TGTGCCAGTAGTAACAGACAGGGCGCGAACACCGGGGAGCTGTTTTTT.

The rearrangement links TRBV10-3 to TRBJ2-5, with TRBD1 identical over 8 bases. The CDR3 consists of 15 residues. V gave up 4 bases and J gave up 2 bases; unmatched junction bases: 6. Germline CDR1 and CDR2: ENHRY and SYGVKD. The CDR3 spells CAISGYRGSQETQYF. In nucleotides, the CDR3 is TGTGCCATCAGTGGGTACAGGGGGTCACAAGAGACCCAGTACTTC.

CDR3 sequence (DNA): TGCAGCGCTGGGCCCGGGATGGATACGCAGTATTTT. Amino acid sequence: CSAGPGMDTQYF. The chain joins TRBV29-1 to TRBJ2-3, with TRBD2 as a possible D gene (5 bases). The CDR3 has 12 amino acids. CDR1 and CDR2 from the germline V gene are SQVTM and ANQGSEA. V lost 7 bases and J 6 bases, leaving 14 bases between the germline ends.

This clone was counted between two and nine times. The genes are TRBV7-6 and TRBJ2-7; 7 bases are a match to TRBD2. The junction had 12 bases not matched to a gene; V was cut back by 0 bases and J by 7 bases. Germline CDR1 and CDR2: SGHVS and FNYEAQ. This CDR3 comprises 16 residues. CDR3 DNA: TGTGCCAGCAGCTTAGCGAGGTGGGAGGGGTTGGGGGAGCAGTACTTC. Translated: CASSLARWEGLGEQYF.

CDR3 bases: TGTGCCAGCAGTCAGGCCCAGGGCTATGGCTACACCTTC. It encodes CASSQAQGYGYTF. The rearrangement uses TRBV2 and TRBJ1-2, with a tentative D call TRBD1 (5 bases). V lost 5 bases and J lost 4, with 11 bases in between. Germline V gene lookup returns CDR1 SNHLY and CDR2 FYNNEI. This CDR3 is built from 13 residues.

The table lists this clone with a count of one. The rearrangement links TRBV3-1 (or the pseudogene TRBV3-2) to TRBJ2-2, with no clear D. This CDR3 spans 15 amino acids. Trimming stripped 1 base from V and 6 bases from J, with 12 bases between. CDR1 is LGHDT, CDR2 YNNKEL, per germline (reference sequence). CDR3 in amino acids: CASSQVMTGAGELFF. CDR3 coding DNA: TGTGCCAGCAGCCAAGTAATGACTGGCGCCGGGGAGCTGTTTTTT.

The rearrangement uses TRBV14 and TRBJ1-5; possible D gene TRBD1, 6 bases. V shed 2 bases and J shed 4 bases, with 12 bases lying between them. The CDR3 runs 15 residues. Germline V gene sequence: CDR1 SGHDN, CDR2 FVKESK. The CDR3: CASSQSDRFNQPQHF. CDR3 coding DNA: TGTGCCAGCAGCCAATCCGACAGGTTTAATCAGCCCCAGCATTTT.

The chain recombines TRBV5-1 with TRBJ2-3; D is perhaps TRBD1 (5 bases). Trimming removed 0 bases from V and 8 bases from J, with 10 bases in between. Germline V gives CDR1 SGHRS, CDR2 YFSETQ. The CDR3 sequence is 13 residues long. The CDR3 nucleotides are TGCGCCAGCAGCTTGGAAGCAGGGCGTACGCAGTATTTT. Its translation: CASSLEAGRTQYF.

The rearrangement uses TRBV27 and TRBJ2-2, with a weak D call TRBD2 (5 bases). The CDR3 runs 15 residues. Germline CDR1 MNHEY, CDR2 SMNVEV (reference sequence). V was shortened by 0 bases and J by 3 bases, with 8 bases between the two germline ends. CDR3 nucleotide sequence: TGTGCCAGCAGTTTATCGACGGGGTACACCGGGGAGCTGTTTTTT. Translated, it gives CASSLSTGYTGELFF.

Only a few counts were recorded for this clone. The chain combines TRBV7-9 with TRBJ2-3; a weak D match, TRBD1 (5 bases). The germline V gene has CDR1 SEHNR and CDR2 FQNEAQ (reference sequence). The CDR3 is 15 residues long. Trimming shortened V by 2 bases and J by 1 base, and 10 bases separated the two germline ends. The DNA for the CDR3 is TGTGCCAGCAGCTTATCCAGGGCAGGCACAGATACGCAGTATTTT. Translated: CASSLSRAGTDTQYF. The full variable domain, with the rest looked up from reference TRBV7-9 and TRBJ2-3, is DTGVSQNPRHKITKRGQNVTFRCDPISEHNRLYWYRQTLGQGPEFLTYFQNEAQLEKSRLLSDRFSAERPKGSFSTLEIQRTEQGDSAMYLCASSLSRAGTDTQYFGPGTRLTVL.

The chain couples TRBV10-3 to TRBJ1-5; TRBD1 agrees at 12 bases. V gave up 0 bases and J gave up 6 bases; unmatched junction bases: 3. The germline V gene encodes CDR1 ENHRY and CDR2 SYGVKD. The CDR3 extends over 16 amino acids. CDR3 coding DNA: TGTGCCATCAGTGAGTCCAAGGGACAGGGGGCTCAGCCCCAGCATTTT. It translates to CAISESKGQGAQPQHF.

This clone came up a few times. CDR3: CASGRESEKLFF. CDR3 nucleotide sequence: TGTGCCAGCGGTCGGGAGAGCGAAAAACTGTTTTTT. V is TRBV6-5 and J is TRBJ1-4, with D uncertain. The length of the CDR3 is 12 residues. Germline CDR1 reads MNHEY; CDR2 reads SVGAGI. The V end lost 8 bases, the J end lost 8 bases, and 12 bases lay between the germline ends.

The chain employs TRBV7-8 and TRBJ2-1, with TRBD2 matching 7 bases. V shed 1 base, J shed 0 bases, and the junction held 0 bases outside the gene matches. CDR1 and CDR2 from the germline V gene are SGHVS and FQNEAQ. This CDR3 comprises 15 residues. CDR3 nucleotide sequence: TGTGCCAGCAGCTTAGAGCGGGGCTCCTACAATGAGCAGTTCTTC. This translates into CASSLERGSYNEQFF.

This chain connects TRBV10-3 to TRBJ2-1; the D gene is possibly TRBD2 (6 bases). This CDR3 is 14 amino acids long. V was trimmed by 5 bases and J by 3 bases, leaving 11 bases between them. Germline-derived CDR1 and CDR2 are ENHRY and SYGVKD. CDR3 coding DNA: TGTGCCATCAGTCCCGGGACTCTCTACAATGAGCAGTTCTTC. Amino acid sequence: CAISPGTLYNEQFF.

The chain joins TRBV19 to TRBJ1-6, with 7 bases aligning to TRBD1. The V and J ends lost 4 bases and 7 bases, in that order; junction bases with no gene match: 7. The CDR3 extends over 15 amino acids. CDR1 is LNHDA and CDR2 is SQIVND in the germline V gene (reference sequence). In DNA, the CDR3 is TGTGCCAGTAGTACCACCGACAGGGTCAATTCACCCCTCCACTTT. This encodes CASSTTDRVNSPLHF.

The table lists this clone with a few counts. V and J are TRBV3-1 (or the pseudogene TRBV3-2) and TRBJ1-3; the match to TRBD1 covers 9 bases. Germline values: CDR1 LGHDT, CDR2 YNNKEL (reference sequence). This CDR3 region has 15 residues. Trimming cost V 1 base and J 3 bases; bases outside gene matches: 1. CDR3 DNA: TGTGCCAGCAGCCAAGCGGGACAGGGTGGAAACACCATATATTTT. Translation: CASSQAGQGGNTIYF.

V gene TRBV25-1 combines with J gene TRBJ1-4; no firm D call. The ends were cut back, 2 bases at V and 4 bases at J, with 5 bases in the middle. This CDR3 has 13 residues. Germline assignment: CDR1 MGHDK and CDR2 SYGVNS. In DNA form, the CDR3 reads TGTGCCAGCAGTGAACAGTATAATGAAAAACTGTTTTTT. It translates to CASSEQYNEKLFF.

This clone was observed a few times. The V and J genes are TRBV5-1 and TRBJ2-1, with D possibly matching TRBD2 (6 bases). The CDR3 loop spans 14 amino acids. Germline V lookup: CDR1 SGHRS, CDR2 YFSETQ. V was clipped by 4 bases and J by 8 bases, with 16 bases between them. CDR3 sequence (DNA): TGCGCCAGCAGCCCCACAACTAGCAGTGATGAGCAGTTCTTC. Translated: CASSPTTSSDEQFF. The full variable domain, with the rest looked up from reference TRBV5-1 and TRBJ2-1, is KAGVTQTPRYLIKTRGQQVTLSCSPISGHRSVSWYQQTPGQGLQFLFEYFSETQRNKGNFPGRFSGRQFSNSRSEMNVSTLELGDSALYLCASSPTTSSDEQFFGPGTRLTVL.

The chain is built from TRBV6-5 and TRBJ2-5, with a weak D call TRBD2 (7 bases). Germline-derived CDR1 and CDR2 are MNHEY and SVGAGI. There are 14 residues in the CDR3. V was cut by 6 bases and J by 5 bases, with 16 bases left in between. CDR3 sequence: CASRGEGQGETQYF. The CDR3 DNA reads as TGTGCCAGCAGGGGGGAGGGGCAGGGGGAGACCCAGTACTTC.

V usage is TRBV7-6 and J usage is TRBJ2-7; 8 positions match TRBD1. CDR1 and CDR2 (germline): SGHVS, FNYEAQ. With 2 bases clipped from V and 4 bases from J, the junction kept 10 bases outside the gene matches. This CDR3 region has 16 residues. The CDR3 sequence: CASSLRWAGGLYEQYF. DNA for the CDR3: TGTGCCAGCAGCTTAAGATGGGCAGGGGGCCTATACGAGCAGTACTTC.

The chain uses TRBV19 and TRBJ1-5; D not resolved. Germline CDR1 reads LNHDA; CDR2 reads SQIVND (reference sequence). This CDR3 spans 15 amino acids. With 3 bases removed from V and 0 bases from J, the gap between germline ends came to 9 bases. CDR3 loop: CASSIQTLSNQPQHF. The CDR3 nucleotides read TGTGCCAGTAGTATTCAGACACTTAGCAATCAGCCCCAGCATTTT.

The chain links TRBV5-4 to TRBJ2-6; 7 nucleotides line up with TRBD1. CDR1 and CDR2 (germline): SGHNT, YYREEE (reference sequence). CDR3 length: 18 amino acids. Trimming cost V 4 bases and J 0 bases; bases outside gene matches: 10. The CDR3 reads CASSVPGQYSSGANVLTF. The CDR3 DNA sequence: TGTGCCAGCAGCGTACCGGGACAGTACTCCTCTGGGGCCAACGTCCTGACTTTC.

The chain links TRBV19 to TRBJ1-4; no clear D gene. Germline V gene lookup returns CDR1 LNHDA and CDR2 SQIVND (reference sequence). Deletions cut 3 bases from V and 3 bases from J, with 8 bases between. CDR3 length: 14 residues. The CDR3 sequence: CASSMLTPNEKLFF. CDR3 nucleotide sequence: TGTGCCAGTAGTATGCTGACACCTAATGAAAAACTGTTTTTT.

This rearrangement joins TRBV5-8 to TRBJ1-5, with 9 positions matching TRBD1. The germline CDR1 and CDR2 sequences are SGHTS and YDEGEE. This CDR3 has 16 residues. V was pared by 3 bases and J by 1 base, with 5 bases of the junction left unmatched. The CDR3 sequence is CASSSDRGASNQPQHF. DNA for the CDR3: TGTGCCAGCAGCTCGGACAGGGGAGCCAGCAATCAGCCCCAGCATTTT.

The chain has TRBV5-4 and TRBJ1-2; a weak D match, TRBD1 (5 bases). Germline V lookup: CDR1 SGHNT, CDR2 YYREEE (reference sequence). V lost 1 base and J 0 bases, leaving 10 bases between the germline ends. The CDR3 runs to 15 residues. The CDR3 reads CASSLQGRTNYGYTF. CDR3 DNA: TGTGCCAGCAGCTTGCAGGGAAGGACTAACTATGGCTACACCTTC. Supplemented by reference TRBV5-4 and TRBJ1-2, the full variable domain reads ETGVTQSPTHLIKTRGQQVTLRCSSQSGHNTVSWYQQALGQGPQFIFQYYREEENGRGNFPPRFSGLQFPNYSSELNVNALELDDSALYLCASSLQGRTNYGYTFGSGTRLTVV.

The rearrangement uses TRBV3-1 (or the pseudogene TRBV3-2) and TRBJ2-7; 8 nucleotides agree with TRBD2. J lost 6 bases, V lost 1 base, and 8 bases had no gene match. Germline lookup yields CDR1 LGHDT and CDR2 YNNKEL (reference sequence). The CDR3 loop spans 15 amino acids. The CDR3 sequence is CASSQAATSAFEQYF. In DNA form, the CDR3 reads TGTGCCAGCAGCCAAGCCGCGACTAGCGCCTTCGAGCAGTACTTC.